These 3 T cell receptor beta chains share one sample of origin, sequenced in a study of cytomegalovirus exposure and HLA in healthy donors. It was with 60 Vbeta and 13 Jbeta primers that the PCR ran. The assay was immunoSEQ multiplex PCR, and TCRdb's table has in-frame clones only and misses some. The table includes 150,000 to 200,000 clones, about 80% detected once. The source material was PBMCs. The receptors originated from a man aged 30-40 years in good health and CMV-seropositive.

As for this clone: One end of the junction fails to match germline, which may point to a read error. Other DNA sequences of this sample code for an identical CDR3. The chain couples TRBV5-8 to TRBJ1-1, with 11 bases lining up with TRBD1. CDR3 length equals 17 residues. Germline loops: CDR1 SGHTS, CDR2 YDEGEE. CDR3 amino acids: CASSLEDRGPMNTEAFF. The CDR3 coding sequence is TGTGCCAGCAGCTTGGAGGACAGGGGGCCCATGAACACTGAAGCCTTCTTT. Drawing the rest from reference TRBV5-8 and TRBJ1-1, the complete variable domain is EAGVTQSPTHLIKTRGQQATLRCSPISGHTSVYWYQQALGLGLQFLLWYDEGEERNRGNFPPRFSGRQFPNYSSELNVNALELEDSALYLCASSLEDRGPMNTEAFFGQGTRLTVV.

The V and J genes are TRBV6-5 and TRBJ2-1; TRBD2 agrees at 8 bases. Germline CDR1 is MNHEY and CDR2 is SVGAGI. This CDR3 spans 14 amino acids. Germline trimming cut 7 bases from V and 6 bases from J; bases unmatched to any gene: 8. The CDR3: CASISGSMSNEQFF. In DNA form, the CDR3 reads TGTGCCAGCATCAGCGGGAGTATGAGCAATGAGCAGTTCTTC.

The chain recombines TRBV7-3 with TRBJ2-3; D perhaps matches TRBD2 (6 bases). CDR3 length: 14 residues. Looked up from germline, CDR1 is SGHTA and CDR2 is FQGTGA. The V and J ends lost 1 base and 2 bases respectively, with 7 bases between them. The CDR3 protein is CASSLRGDTDTQYF. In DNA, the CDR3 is TGTGCCAGCAGCTTAAGGGGGGACACAGATACGCAGTATTTT.